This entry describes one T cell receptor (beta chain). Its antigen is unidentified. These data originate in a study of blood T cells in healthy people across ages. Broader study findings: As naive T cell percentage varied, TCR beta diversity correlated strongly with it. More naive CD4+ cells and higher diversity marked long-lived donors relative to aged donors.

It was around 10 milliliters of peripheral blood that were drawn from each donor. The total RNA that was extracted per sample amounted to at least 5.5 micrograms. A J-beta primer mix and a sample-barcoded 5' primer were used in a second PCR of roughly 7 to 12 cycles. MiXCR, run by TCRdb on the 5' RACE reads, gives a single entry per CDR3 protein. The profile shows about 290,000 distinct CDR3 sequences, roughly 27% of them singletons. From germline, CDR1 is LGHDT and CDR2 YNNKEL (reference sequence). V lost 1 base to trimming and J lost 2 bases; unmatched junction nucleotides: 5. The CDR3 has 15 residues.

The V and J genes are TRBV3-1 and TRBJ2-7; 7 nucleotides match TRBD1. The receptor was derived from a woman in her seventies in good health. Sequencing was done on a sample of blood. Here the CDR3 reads CASSQGPGGPYEQYF. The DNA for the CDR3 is TGTGCCAGCAGCCAAGGACCAGGGGGTCCCTACGAGCAGTACTTC.